This T cell receptor (beta chain) was identified in a study of T cell responses to AZD1222 COVID-19 vaccine. Details on this clone: Antigen: not known.

Trimming pared 0 bases from V and 2 bases from J, leaving 11 bases between. This CDR3 comprises 15 residues. Germline-derived CDR1 and CDR2 are LGHNA and YNFKEQ. Study results and limitations: Only 5 or 6 individuals given AZD1222 were seropositive at baseline. Close to half of spike-specific TCRs reportedly recognize unmutated variant regions. The span of vaccine-associated CD4 TCRs extended across spike, with dominance at 160-218 and 743-854.

TCRdb keeps only in-frame clones here, not all; method: immunoSEQ multiplex PCR. The table shows about 150,000 clones, with 86% occurring only once. The chain links TRBV4-2 to TRBJ2-7, with D perhaps matching TRBD1 (5 bases). The sequence derives from an adult in good health. Sample: peripheral blood, taken on day 0 of MenACWY control vaccination. CDR3 sequence reads: CASSQDLLGPYEQYF. CDR3 DNA sequence: TGTGCCAGCAGCCAAGATTTATTGGGGCCCTACGAGCAGTACTTC.